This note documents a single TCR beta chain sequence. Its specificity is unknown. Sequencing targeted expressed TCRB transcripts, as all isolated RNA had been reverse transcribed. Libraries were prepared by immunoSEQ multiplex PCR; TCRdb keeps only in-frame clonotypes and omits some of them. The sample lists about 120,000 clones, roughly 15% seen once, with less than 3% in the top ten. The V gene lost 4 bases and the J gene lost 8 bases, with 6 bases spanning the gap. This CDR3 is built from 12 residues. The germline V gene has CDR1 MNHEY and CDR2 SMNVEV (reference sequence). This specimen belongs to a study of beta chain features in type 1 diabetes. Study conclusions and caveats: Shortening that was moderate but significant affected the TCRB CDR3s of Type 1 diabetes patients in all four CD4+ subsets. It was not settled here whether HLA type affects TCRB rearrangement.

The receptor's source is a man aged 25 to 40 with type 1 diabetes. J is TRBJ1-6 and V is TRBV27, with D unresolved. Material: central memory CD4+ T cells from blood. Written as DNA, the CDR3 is TGTGCCAGCAGTTCCCGCTATTCACCCCTCCACTTT. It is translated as CASSSRYSPLHF.